The text below deals with one T cell receptor beta chain. The antigen remains undetermined. The data were taken from a study of beta chain features in type 1 diabetes. At the level of the study: Patients were similar to healthy donors in age and gender (as well as in cell yields).

Expressed TCRB transcripts were sequenced because the isolated RNA had all been reverse transcribed beforehand. Using immunoSEQ multiplex PCR, the repertoire was profiled, and TCRdb retains in-frame clones only, with some absent. The profile shows 240,000 or so clones, roughly 14% of them singletons. With V trimmed by 1 base and J by 6 bases, 6 bases remained unmatched. The CDR3 loop spans 16 amino acids. CDR1 SGHVS and CDR2 FNYEAQ come from the germline V gene. Study outcomes and limitations: Reduced insertions and increased deletions marked VDJ junctions in type 1 diabetes patients. All four CD4+ subsets from Type 1 diabetes patients carried moderately but significantly shorter TCRB CDR3s. cDNA sequencing could over-represent cells with high TCR expression.

This chain uses TRBV7-6 with TRBJ2-7, with 13 bases lining up with TRBD2. The specimen was naive CD4+ T cells from blood. The source of this sequence is a man between 25 and 39 years old with type 1 diabetes. The CDR3 sequence: CASSLVLAGGPIEQYF. In nucleotides, the CDR3 is TGTGCCAGCAGCTTAGTACTAGCGGGAGGGCCTATCGAGCAGTACTTC.